Below, one T cell receptor beta chain is given with its context. Antigen: not known. CDR1 SGDLS and CDR2 YYNGEE come from the germline V gene. CDR3 length equals 14 residues. The germline V and J ends were trimmed by 4 bases and 0 bases, with 7 bases remaining between them. This specimen belongs to a study of cytomegalovirus exposure and HLA in healthy donors. 60 Vbeta and 13 Jbeta primers were used in PCR. Original processing notes: Per a later analysis, the number of unique TCR beta chains was around 80 million, of which around 9.9 million were shared. The method was immunoSEQ multiplex PCR; TCRdb's version includes in-frame clones alone and lacks a portion of them. D and trimming were read from the DNA, whereas the V and J calls and clone size are those reported in that table. The sample carries some 150,000 clones, around 80% recorded once. The study, taken as a whole, reports: In presence/absence analyses, roughly uniform sequencing depth across donors was assumed.

Sequences were obtained from PBMCs. This chain links TRBV9 with TRBJ1-4; D gene ambiguous. This sequence originates from a man aged 18 to 35 in good health and CMV-seropositive. CDR3 in amino acids: CASSPAATNEKLFF. The DNA of the CDR3 is TGTGCCAGCAGCCCAGCGGCAACTAATGAAAAACTGTTTTTT.